A selection of T cell receptor beta chains follows, all from one sample in a study of blood T cell repertoires in COVID-19. Profiled with immunoSEQ multiplex PCR; TCRdb holds only in-frame clones, not every one. The repertoire has about 220,000 clones, roughly 84% of them found once; the top ten carry roughly 2.3%. Sequencing was performed on peripheral blood. All receptors come from a woman aged 55-69 years with acute or convalescent COVID-19. The CDR3 runs from the conserved cysteine through the conserved F or W.

v_call	cdr3_aa
TRBV5-4	CASSRNRQGRTDTQYF
TRBV30	CAWSSGRTDTQYF
TRBV19	CASSRRGQGPNTGELFF
TRBV19	CASSIAGQGNNQPQHF
TRBV4-1	CASSAPQGTKNIQYF
TRBV7-8	CASSPPSGTQYF
TRBV6-5	CASTVDWAQDRGYTF
TRBV18	CASSRPSGPTDTQYF
TRBV6-6	CASRAQKGRQQPQHF
TRBV28	CASSLGGLTNEKLFF
TRBV7-2	CASSLVRGTEAFF
TRBV29-1	CSAETGATYGYTF
TRBV2	CASSEVAGGYEQYF
TRBV6-6	CASTVTGGGGNTIYF
TRBV28	CASSREAGNTEAFF
TRBV5-4	CASSLGLRAAVSGYTF
TRBV6-1	CASSEKTGWYTEAFF
TRBV13	CASTLGTGRNTIYF
TRBV7-2	CASSLGQGWTEAFF
TRBV5-5	CASSLVPENQPQHF
TRBV4-1	CASSQDPPGGVDTQYF
TRBV30	CAWGLVVAEAFF
TRBV5-4	CASSRQGWSTDTQYF
TRBV19	CASSIAGDSYYGYTF
TRBV5-1	CASSLDWTDSYEQYF
TRBV6-5	CASSRTGVGSGELFF
TRBV18	CASSLTGGPSSGNTIYF
TRBV5-6	CASTQDWGNEQYF
TRBV2	CASSASSTQETQYF
TRBV2	CASSEAGGSGKLFF
TRBV19	CASTEQMGGPYGYTF
TRBV18	CASSPTAYQETQYF